Sequencing of this T cell receptor beta chain was carried out in a study of blood T cell repertoires in COVID-19. Study context: PBMCs, B-cell-depleted T cells, or T cells provided the cDNA or gDNA that made up the material.

As processed by the authors: Amplification of reference gene primers provided the estimated nucleated cell counts. Produced via immunoSEQ multiplex PCR; TCRdb's table is partial and in-frame only. That table supplies the V and J calls and clone size; D and trimming were determined from the DNA. Of tens of thousands of clones listed, roughly 80% are singletons. CDR3 length equals 16 residues. The V gene's germline CDR1 is MNHEY and CDR2 SVGEGT. The V end lost 4 bases, the J end lost 1 base, and 14 bases lay between the germline ends. This chain connects TRBV6-2 or TRBV6-3 to TRBJ2-1, with a tentative D call TRBD2 (5 bases). The sample taken for sequencing was peripheral blood. This clonotype was sampled from a man aged 55 to 69 with acute or convalescent COVID-19. The chain's CDR3 is CASSSPIALSYNEQFF. The CDR3 region has the DNA TGTGCCAGCAGTTCCCCAATAGCGCTATCCTACAATGAGCAGTTCTTC.